This T cell receptor beta chain derives from a study of blood T cell repertoires in COVID-19. About the study: The study drew acute and convalescent COVID-19 samples from the United States, Italy and Spain. From T cells, B-cell-depleted T cells, or PBMCs came the material, which was cDNA or gDNA.

Authors' methods: Amplification with reference gene primers provided the estimates of nucleated cell counts. The assay was immunoSEQ multiplex PCR, and TCRdb's table has in-frame clones only and misses some. V, J and clone size are those of that table, while D and trimming were read from the DNA. The sample consists of about 71,000 clones, approximately 89% of them appearing once. CDR1 SGHRS and CDR2 YFSETQ come from the germline V gene. The CDR3 contains 14 residues. V lost 0 bases, J lost 8 bases, and 12 bases lay in between. The TCR originated in a human donor in a cohort sampled during active COVID-19. V and J are TRBV5-1 and TRBJ2-1, with D maybe TRBD2 (7 bases). The sequenced sample consisted of peripheral blood. The CDR3 loop reads CASSLVAGADEQFF. The CDR3 DNA follows: TGCGCCAGCAGCTTGGTTGCGGGGGCCGATGAGCAGTTCTTC.